This T cell receptor beta chain was obtained from a study of T-cell reconstitution after alpha-beta-depleted transplantation in children. This clonotype showed up many times. The CDR3 extends over 15 amino acids. The germline V gene encodes CDR1 SGDLS and CDR2 YYNGEE. Trimming removed 0 bases from V and 5 bases from J, with 11 bases in between. TCRbeta library preparation incorporated unique molecular identifiers. TCRdb reprocessed the PCR reads via MiXCR and lists one record per CDR3 protein. The table lists over 200,000 distinct CDR3 sequences, about 9.5% of them singletons. This chain joins TRBV9 and TRBJ2-2; the D gene is possibly TRBD1 (6 bases). This material consisted of PBMCs from the stem cell graft donor, taken from the stem cell graft. This receptor was taken from a human donor who donated a stem cell graft to a child with acute lymphoblastic leukemia. CDR3 sequence (DNA): TGTGCCAGCAGCGTAGCAACAGGGAGTACCGGGGAGCTGTTTTTT. The encoded protein is CASSVATGSTGELFF.